The 20 T cell receptor beta chains listed next were all sequenced from one sample in a study of OX40 agonist ivuxolimab in advanced cancers. The receptor library was made with the immunoSEQ multiplex PCR assay. Held by TCRdb, this immuneACCESS table contains in-frame sequences only and omits some clones. Under half of the omission traces to an unresolved V gene where checked; the cause of the rest is unknown. This sample comprises fewer than 100,000 clones, around 90% of them detected only once. In total, the top ten clones hold 13% of the sample. Source: CD4+ or CD8+ T cells sorted from blood, taken in a trial of the OX40 agonist ivuxolimab. The receptors originated from an adult with an advanced solid tumor such as melanoma, head and neck, liver or kidney cancer.

The chain recombines TRBV4-2 with TRBJ1-2; 10 nucleotides align to TRBD1. CDR1 LGHNA and CDR2 YNFKEQ come from the germline V gene. The CDR3 length is 16 residues. The V segment lost 5 bases and the J segment 14 bases; nucleotides outside the gene matches: 20. The CDR3 sequence: CASSARGGTGAPLMTF. The CDR3 bases are TGTGCCAGCAGCGCCCGGGGGGGGACAGGGGCCCCCCTTATGACCTTC.

This clone showed up just once. The chain combines TRBV18 with TRBJ2-3, with D perhaps matching TRBD2 (6 bases). Germline V gene sequence: CDR1 KGHSH, CDR2 LQKENI. Between the trimmed V and J ends, which lost 1 base and 3 bases, there was a span of 14 bases. This CDR3 has 16 residues. This CDR3 reads CASSPLAGPPTDTQYF. CDR3 nucleotides: TGTGCCAGCTCACCACTTGCGGGGCCCCCGACAGATACGCAGTATTTT.

The J gene is TRBJ2-1, the V gene TRBV11-3, with a possible D match to TRBD2 (5 bases). This CDR3 region has 13 residues. Trimming shortened V by 10 bases and J by 3 bases, and 13 bases separated the two germline ends. CDR1 and CDR2 from the germline V gene are SGHNT and YENEEA. The CDR3 DNA reads as TGTGCCATCCGTGAGGGTTACTACAATGAGCAGTTCTTC. Its protein is CAIREGYYNEQFF.

The genes are TRBV28 and TRBJ1-4; maybe TRBD1 (5 bases). V was pared by 6 bases and J by 5 bases, with 13 bases between. CDR1 is MDHEN and CDR2 is SYDVKM in the germline V gene. CDR3 length: 14 amino acids. CDR3 sequence (DNA): TGTGCCAGCAGAAGACAGTGGGGCAATGAAAAACTGTTTTTT. It yields the protein CASRRQWGNEKLFF.

J is TRBJ2-1 and V is TRBV14; 9 bases are a match to TRBD1. This CDR3 spans 14 amino acids. Germline assignment: CDR1 SGHDN and CDR2 FVKESK. With V trimmed by 4 bases and J by 5 bases, 3 bases remained unmatched. CDR3 sequence: CASSPRTGDNEQFF. CDR3 bases: TGTGCCAGCAGCCCGCGGACAGGGGACAATGAGCAGTTCTTC. The full variable domain, with the rest looked up from reference TRBV14 and TRBJ2-1, is EAGVTQFPSHSVIEKGQTVTLRCDPISGHDNLYWYRRVMGKEIKFLLHFVKESKQDESGMPNNRFLAERTGGTYSTLKVQPAELEDSGVYFCASSPRTGDNEQFFGPGTRLTVL.

This rearrangement joins TRBV7-8 to TRBJ1-1; D perhaps matches TRBD1 (6 bases). V was shortened by 5 bases and J by 3 bases, with 19 bases between the two germline ends. The CDR3 contains 16 residues. The germline CDR1 and CDR2 sequences are SGHVS and FQNEAQ. The CDR3 loop is CASSPFGRGGDTEAFF. The CDR3 nucleotides are TGTGCCAGCAGCCCCTTCGGCCGAGGGGGGGACACTGAAGCTTTCTTT.

This chain connects TRBV14 to TRBJ2-3; TRBD1 or TRBD2 may be the D gene (5 bases each). In germline, CDR1 is SGHDN, CDR2 FVKESK. This CDR3 is built from 12 residues. With 5 bases removed from V and 5 bases from J, the gap between germline ends came to 8 bases. The CDR3 region has the DNA TGTGCCAGCAGCTGGGGGAGAGATACGCAGTATTTT. Amino acids: CASSWGRDTQYF.

This chain joins TRBV30 and TRBJ2-1; D possibly uses TRBD1 or TRBD2 (5 bases each). Germline V gene data show CDR1 as GTSNPN and CDR2 as SVGIG (reference sequence). This CDR3 spans 12 amino acids. V was trimmed by 7 bases and J by 6 bases, leaving 13 bases between them. Written as DNA, the CDR3 is TGTGCCTCCTATCGGGACGGCAATGAGCAGTTCTTC. Its protein product is CASYRDGNEQFF.

This chain joins TRBV7-2 and TRBJ1-2; perhaps TRBD1 as D (6 bases). The CDR3 contains 16 residues. V was pared by 4 bases and J by 4 bases, with 19 bases between. In germline, CDR1 is SGHTA, CDR2 FQGNSA. The CDR3 DNA reads TGTGCCAGCAGCTCGCCTTGGACAGACCGGGGCTATGGCTACACCTTC. This translates into CASSSPWTDRGYGYTF.

The chain links TRBV2 to TRBJ2-7; 7 bases map to TRBD2. The CDR3 covers 12 residues. Germline V gene data show CDR1 as SNHLY and CDR2 as FYNNEI. Unmatched junction bases numbered 5, after V lost 8 bases and J lost 4 bases. The CDR3 here is CASREVWYEQYF. In nucleotides, the CDR3 is TGTGCCAGCCGGGAGGTGTGGTACGAGCAGTACTTC. The full variable domain, rest sourced from reference TRBV2 and TRBJ2-7, is EPEVTQTPSHQVTQMGQEVILRCVPISNHLYFYWYRQILGQKVEFLVSFYNNEISEKSEIFDDQFSVERPDGSNFTLKIRSTKLEDSAMYFCASREVWYEQYFGPGTRLTVT.

V usage is TRBV6-6 and J usage is TRBJ1-3; weak D call: TRBD1 (5 bases). V was pared by 3 bases and J by 4 bases, with 10 bases between. Looked up from germline, CDR1 is MNHNY and CDR2 is SVGAGI (reference sequence). This CDR3 comprises 14 residues. The CDR3 DNA reads as TGTGCCAGCAGTTATTTGGGGGAGGGAAACACCATATATTTT. Translated, it gives CASSYLGEGNTIYF.

The chain joins TRBV19 to TRBJ2-1; the D call may be TRBD1 or TRBD2 (5 bases each). Germline V gives CDR1 LNHDA, CDR2 SQIVND (reference sequence). The CDR3 covers 15 residues. The V gene lost 6 bases and the J gene lost 0 bases, with 12 bases spanning the gap. The CDR3 sequence is CASRMGPTSYNEQFF. The CDR3 DNA follows: TGTGCCAGTAGGATGGGACCGACCTCCTACAATGAGCAGTTCTTC. Complete variable domain (other parts from reference TRBV19 and TRBJ2-1): DGGITQSPKYLFRKEGQNVTLSCEQNLNHDAMYWYRQDPGQGLRLIYYSQIVNDFQKGDIAEGYSVSREKKESFPLTVTSAQKNPTAFYLCASRMGPTSYNEQFFGPGTRLTVL.

This clone has just one count. V usage is TRBV9 and J usage is TRBJ2-5; unclear D gene. The DNA matches TRBJ2-7 better at its end, which makes the J call doubtful. CDR3 length: 14 amino acids. Germline V gene sequence: CDR1 SGDLS, CDR2 YYNGEE. The CDR3 reads CASSVGGPTYEQYF. CDR3 coding DNA: TGTGCCAGCAGCGTAGGAGGACCGACTTACGAGCAGTACTTC.

This clone was detected only a few times. This rearrangement joins TRBV7-3 to TRBJ2-7; tentatively, D is TRBD1 or TRBD2 (6 bases each). Germline loops: CDR1 SGHTA, CDR2 FQGTGA. This CDR3 contains 13 residues. Trimming left V 6 bases short and J 4 bases short, with 13 bases between. As DNA, the CDR3 is TGTGCCAGCAGTACAGGGACTTCATACGAGCAGTACTTC. It translates to CASSTGTSYEQYF.

This chain joins TRBV5-1 and TRBJ2-3, with TRBD1 matching 7 bases. This CDR3 is 14 amino acids long. V lost 4 bases and J lost 3; bases outside the gene matches: 5. In germline, CDR1 is SGHRS, CDR2 YFSETQ. CDR3 amino acids: CASSPGQATDTQYF. The CDR3 nucleotides read TGCGCCAGCAGCCCTGGACAGGCTACAGATACGCAGTATTTT.

This chain uses TRBV10-1 with TRBJ1-3; D ambiguous. The V end was cut by 6 bases, the J end by 0 bases, with 9 bases between. The CDR3 has 14 amino acids. Germline lookup yields CDR1 WNHNN and CDR2 SYGVQD (reference sequence). This CDR3 reads CASSPEFSGNTIYF. The CDR3 region has the DNA TGCGCCAGCAGCCCGGAGTTCTCTGGAAACACCATATATTTT.

CDR3 sequence: CASRRQGLNEQYF. In DNA, the CDR3 is TGTGCCAGTAGGAGACAGGGACTAAACGAGCAGTACTTC. The rearrangement joins TRBV19 to TRBJ2-7, with D perhaps matching TRBD1 or TRBD2 (7 bases each). V was shortened by 6 bases and J by 5 bases, with 14 bases between the two germline ends. The CDR3 has 13 amino acids. Germline CDR1 reads LNHDA; CDR2 reads SQIVND (reference sequence).

The genes are TRBV5-1 and TRBJ1-3; perhaps TRBD1 as D (5 bases). CDR1 and CDR2 (germline): SGHRS, YFSETQ. V shed 1 base and J shed 2 bases, with 10 bases lying between them. The length of the CDR3 is 15 residues. This CDR3 reads CASSLLGETGNTIYF. CDR3 nucleotide sequence: TGCGCCAGCAGCTTGTTAGGGGAGACTGGAAACACCATATATTTT.

The gene calls are TRBV28 and TRBJ1-1; no clear D. The V and J ends lost 7 bases and 0 bases respectively, with 18 bases between them. CDR3 length: 16 amino acids. Germline CDR1 and CDR2: MDHEN and SYDVKM. The CDR3 bases are TGTGCCAGCATCACGACGTTCTCTCCTATGAACACTGAAGCTTTCTTT. Protein product: CASITTFSPMNTEAFF.

This chain uses TRBV5-4 with TRBJ1-1; D is ambiguous. Germline values: CDR1 SGHNT, CDR2 YYREEE (reference sequence). The V and J ends lost 0 bases and 5 bases respectively, with 14 bases between them. The CDR3 is 15 residues long. CDR3 DNA sequence: TGTGCCAGCAGCTTGGTCCTGGGTTTAAGGACTGAAGCTTTCTTT. Translating gives CASSLVLGLRTEAFF.